This entry lists 14 T cell receptor beta chains sequenced from one sample in a study of T cells in localized non-small cell lung cancer. Generated by immunoSEQ multiplex PCR, the TCRdb table keeps only in-frame clones and is missing some. The sample records 70,000 to 95,000 clones, around 90% being singletons. The sample consisted of PBMCs, taken before any cancer treatment. These receptor sequences come from a woman aged 35-75 years with stage II squamous cell lung carcinoma.

The chain recombines TRBV6-5 with TRBJ2-2, with a tentative D call TRBD1 (5 bases). The germline gives CDR1 MNHEY, CDR2 SVGAGI. The germline V and J ends were trimmed by 6 bases and 8 bases, with 19 bases remaining between them. This CDR3 has 15 amino acids. The CDR3 coding sequence is TGTGCCAGCAGGGAAAATAAGGACATCTATGGGGAGCTGTTTTTT. As protein: CASRENKDIYGELFF.

The chain uses TRBV11-3 and TRBJ2-1; maybe TRBD2 (7 bases). Germline V gene sequence: CDR1 SGHNT, CDR2 YENEEA. The CDR3 is 16 residues long. The germline V and J ends were trimmed by 2 bases and 3 bases, with 14 bases remaining between them. CDR3 DNA: TGTGCCAGCAGCTTAAGGGGGGGGTTCGGCTACAATGAGCAGTTCTTC. Translating it yields CASSLRGGFGYNEQFF.

The V gene is TRBV12-5, the J gene TRBJ2-3, with D possibly called TRBD1 or TRBD2 (5 bases each). CDR1 is LGHNT, CDR2 FRNRAP, per germline. V lost 6 bases to trimming and J lost 9 bases, with 7 bases between them. The CDR3 sequence is 10 residues long. DNA of the CDR3: TGTGCTAGTGGCAGGGAGACGCAGTATTTT. This gives the protein CASGRETQYF.

This sequence joins TRBV7-6 and TRBJ2-7; no clear D. V lost 1 base and J 3 bases, leaving 10 bases between the germline ends. CDR1 SGHVS and CDR2 FNYEAQ come from the germline V gene. This CDR3 region has 14 residues. CDR3 DNA sequence: TGTGCCAGCAGCTTAGGTCACAGAGACTACGAGCAGTACTTC. This translates into CASSLGHRDYEQYF.

The chain carries TRBV4-1 and TRBJ2-4; the D gene is possibly TRBD1 (5 bases). Trimming left V 1 base short and J 7 bases short, with 14 bases between. The CDR3 has 15 residues. CDR1 and CDR2 from the germline V gene are MGHRA and YSYEKL. Here the CDR3 reads CASSQGPGIENIQYF. For the CDR3, the DNA is TGCGCCAGCAGCCAAGGTCCAGGGATTGAGAACATTCAGTACTTC.

The J gene is TRBJ1-6, the V gene TRBV2, with D unresolved. The CDR3 totals 14 residues. The V gene lost 8 bases and the J gene lost 0 bases, with 8 bases spanning the gap. The germline V gene encodes CDR1 SNHLY and CDR2 FYNNEI. The CDR3 region has the DNA TGTGCCAGCCACGATAGCTCCTATAATTCACCCCTCCACTTT. Translating gives CASHDSSYNSPLHF. Combining the CDR3 with reference TRBV2 and TRBJ1-6 gives the whole variable domain EPEVTQTPSHQVTQMGQEVILRCVPISNHLYFYWYRQILGQKVEFLVSFYNNEISEKSEIFDDQFSVERPDGSNFTLKIRSTKLEDSAMYFCASHDSSYNSPLHFGNGTRLTVT.

For the CDR3, the DNA is TGTGCCAGCAGCTTAGCGGTTGTAGGACAGGGGGCGGTTAATACGCAGTATTTT. Encoded protein: CASSLAVVGQGAVNTQYF. The V call is TRBV7-6, the J call TRBJ2-3, with 11 bases identical to TRBD1. The CDR3 contains 18 residues. Trimming removed 0 bases from V and 7 bases from J; junction bases left unmatched: 12. Germline loops: CDR1 SGHVS, CDR2 FNYEAQ.

This chain links TRBV27 with TRBJ2-5; either TRBD1 or TRBD2 may supply D (5 bases each). The CDR3 has 14 amino acids. Germline V CDR1 and CDR2: MNHEY, SMNVEV (reference sequence). V shed 6 bases and J shed 4 bases, with 15 bases lying between them. DNA for the CDR3: TGTGCCAGCAGGGCCGGGACCTCGATAGAGACCCAGTACTTC. It yields the protein CASRAGTSIETQYF.

V usage is TRBV28 and J usage is TRBJ2-5; D is perhaps TRBD2 (5 bases). This CDR3 contains 15 residues. The germline gives CDR1 MDHEN, CDR2 SYDVKM. The V and J ends lost 7 bases and 2 bases respectively, with 17 bases between them. The DNA for the CDR3 is TGTGCCAGCACCCCCCTTCGGGATCTACAAGAGACCCAGTACTTC. As protein: CASTPLRDLQETQYF.

This clone was recorded only once. The rearrangement uses TRBV5-1 and TRBJ2-1; 12 bases align to TRBD2. CDR3 size: 15 residues. Germline loops: CDR1 SGHRS, CDR2 YFSETQ. With V trimmed by 6 bases and J by 7 bases, 8 bases remained unmatched. The CDR3 sequence is CASTTHGTSGNEQFF. The CDR3 region has the DNA TGCGCCAGCACCACGCACGGGACTAGCGGGAATGAGCAGTTCTTC. The full variable domain, completed using reference TRBV5-1 and TRBJ2-1, is KAGVTQTPRYLIKTRGQQVTLSCSPISGHRSVSWYQQTPGQGLQFLFEYFSETQRNKGNFPGRFSGRQFSNSRSEMNVSTLELGDSALYLCASTTHGTSGNEQFFGPGTRLTVL.

V usage is TRBV15 and J usage is TRBJ2-7; 10 positions agree with TRBD1. The junction had 17 bases not matched to a gene; V was cut back by 5 bases and J by 4 bases. CDR1 is LNHNV and CDR2 is YYDKDF in the germline V gene (reference sequence). This CDR3 region has 18 residues. Here the CDR3 DNA reads TGTGCCACCAGCCGACTGAACTTGGACAGGGGGTATGGGTACGAGCAGTACTTC. Translation gives CATSRLNLDRGYGYEQYF. The full variable domain, in which reference TRBV15 and TRBJ2-7 provide the parts outside the CDR3, is DAMVIQNPRYQVTQFGKPVTLSCSQTLNHNVMYWYQQKSSQAPKLLFHYYDKDFNNEADTPDNFQSRRPNTSFCFLDIRSPGLGDTAMYLCATSRLNLDRGYGYEQYFGPGTRLTVT.

V and J are TRBV28 and TRBJ1-3; 12 bases map to TRBD1. V lost 6 bases to trimming and J lost 7 bases; unmatched junction nucleotides: 7. Germline V gene sequence: CDR1 MDHEN, CDR2 SYDVKM. This CDR3 contains 15 residues. The CDR3 nucleotides are TGTGCCAGCAGCCCCGCGGGACAGGGGGCGAACACCATATATTTT. Translated: CASSPAGQGANTIYF.

The chain combines TRBV5-6 with TRBJ2-3, with TRBD2 as a possible D gene (5 bases). The CDR3 covers 15 residues. V was trimmed by 0 bases and J by 2 bases, leaving 10 bases between them. CDR1 is SGHDT, CDR2 YYEEEE, per germline. CDR3 DNA: TGTGCCAGCAGCTTGGTAGGGAGAATCACAGATACGCAGTATTTT. This encodes CASSLVGRITDTQYF.

The rearrangement joins TRBV9 to TRBJ1-1; 8 nucleotides agree with TRBD1. The germline CDR1 and CDR2 sequences are SGDLS and YYNGEE. V lost 4 bases and J lost 0; bases outside the gene matches: 5. The CDR3 has 15 amino acids. The CDR3 region is CASSPRQGMNTEAFF. CDR3 nucleotide sequence: TGTGCCAGCAGCCCCAGACAGGGGATGAACACTGAAGCTTTCTTT.